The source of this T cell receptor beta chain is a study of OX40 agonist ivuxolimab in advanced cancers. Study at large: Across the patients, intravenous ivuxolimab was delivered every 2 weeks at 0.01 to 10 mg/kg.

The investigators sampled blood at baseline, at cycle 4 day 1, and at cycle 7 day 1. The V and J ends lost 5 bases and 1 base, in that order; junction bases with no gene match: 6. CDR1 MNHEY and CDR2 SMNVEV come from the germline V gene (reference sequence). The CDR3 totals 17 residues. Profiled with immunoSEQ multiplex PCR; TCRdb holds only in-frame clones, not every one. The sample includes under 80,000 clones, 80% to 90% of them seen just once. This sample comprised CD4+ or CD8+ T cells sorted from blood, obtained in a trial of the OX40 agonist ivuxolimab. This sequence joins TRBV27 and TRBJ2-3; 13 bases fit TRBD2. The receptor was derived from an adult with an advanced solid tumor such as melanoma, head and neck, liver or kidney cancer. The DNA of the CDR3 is TGTGCCAGCAGTGGGGGCGGACTAGCGGGGGGCACAGATACGCAGTATTTT. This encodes CASSGGGLAGGTDTQYF.